This T cell receptor beta chain was profiled in a study of T cell repertoires in cytomegalovirus infection. About the research overall: Public TCR beta signatures were indicative of both CMV infection and a matching HLA type. Study findings and constraints: Cumulative public TCR beta family frequency identified CMV carriers with the relevant HLA. CMV-specific TCR beta clonotypes restricted by HLA-C were the ones dominating the ex vivo response.

The V gene lost 3 bases and the J gene lost 4 bases, with 9 bases spanning the gap. The CDR3 totals 13 residues. Germline CDR1 reads DFQATT; CDR2 reads SNEGSKA (reference sequence). MiXCR, applied by TCRdb to the reads, yields one record per CDR3 protein. The sample consists of 350,000 to 450,000 distinct CDR3 sequences, less than 20% of them appearing once. This clonotype was counted between two and nine times. Its antigen is unidentified. This rearrangement joins TRBV20-1 to TRBJ1-4; no reliable D call. The sequence was collected from a human donor in good health (CMV status not recorded). Some clones in this sample may be carry-over from other donors' samples. Sequencing input: PBMCs. The CDR3 DNA reads TGCAGTGCTAGTCGACACCTTAATGAAAAACTGTTTTTT. Encoded protein: CSASRHLNEKLFF.